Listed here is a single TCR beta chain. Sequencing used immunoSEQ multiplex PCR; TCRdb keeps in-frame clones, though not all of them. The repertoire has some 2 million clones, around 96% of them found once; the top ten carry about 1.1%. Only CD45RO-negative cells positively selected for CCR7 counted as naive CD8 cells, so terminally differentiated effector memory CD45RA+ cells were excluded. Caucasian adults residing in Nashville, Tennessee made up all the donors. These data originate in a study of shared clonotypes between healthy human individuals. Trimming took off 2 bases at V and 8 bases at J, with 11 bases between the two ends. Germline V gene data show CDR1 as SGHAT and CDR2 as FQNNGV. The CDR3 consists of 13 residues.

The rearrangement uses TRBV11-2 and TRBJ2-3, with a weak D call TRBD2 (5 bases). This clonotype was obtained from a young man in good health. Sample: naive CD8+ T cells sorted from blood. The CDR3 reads CASSLMGVATQYF. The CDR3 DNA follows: TGTGCCAGCAGCTTAATGGGAGTGGCTACGCAGTATTTT.